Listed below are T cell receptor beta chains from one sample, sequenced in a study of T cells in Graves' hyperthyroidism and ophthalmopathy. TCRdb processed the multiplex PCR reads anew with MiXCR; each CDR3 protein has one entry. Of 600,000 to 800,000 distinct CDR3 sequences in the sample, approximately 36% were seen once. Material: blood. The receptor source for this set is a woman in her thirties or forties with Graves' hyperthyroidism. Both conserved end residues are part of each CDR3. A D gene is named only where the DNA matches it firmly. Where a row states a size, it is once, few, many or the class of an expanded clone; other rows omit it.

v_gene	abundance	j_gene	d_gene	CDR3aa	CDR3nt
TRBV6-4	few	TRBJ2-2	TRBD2	CASREREYTGELFF	TGTGCCAGCAGAGAGCGGGAGTACACCGGGGAGCTGTTTTTT
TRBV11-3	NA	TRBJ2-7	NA	CASSFEGSYEQYF	TGTGCCAGCAGCTTCGAGGGCTCCTACGAGCAGTACTTC
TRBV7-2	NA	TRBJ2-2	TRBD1	CASSSWDRDEYTGELFF	TGTGCCAGCAGCTCCTGGGACAGAGACGAGTACACCGGGGAGCTGTTTTTT
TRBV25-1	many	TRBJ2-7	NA	CASSESDGKSSYEQYF	TGTGCCAGCAGTGAATCGGACGGTAAGAGCTCCTACGAGCAGTACTTC
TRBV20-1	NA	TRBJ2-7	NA	CSARAAAALSEQYF	TGCAGTGCTAGAGCGGCAGCAGCCCTCTCCGAGCAGTACTTC
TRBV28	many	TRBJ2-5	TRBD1	CASTQGGKQETQYF	TGTGCCAGCACCCAAGGGGGCAAACAAGAGACCCAGTACTTC
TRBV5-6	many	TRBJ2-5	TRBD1	CASSFETGKETQYF	TGTGCCAGCAGCTTCGAGACAGGGAAAGAGACCCAGTACTTC
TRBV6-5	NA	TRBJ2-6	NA	CASRPQRAGANVLTF	TGTGCCAGCAGACCCCAAAGGGCCGGGGCCAACGTCCTGACTTTC
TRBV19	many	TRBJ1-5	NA	CASNARGRVGQPQHF	TGTGCCAGTAACGCAAGGGGACGCGTTGGTCAGCCCCAGCATTTT
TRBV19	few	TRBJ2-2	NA	CASSIGGWDTGELFF	TGTGCCAGTAGTATAGGAGGGTGGGACACCGGGGAGCTGTTTTTT
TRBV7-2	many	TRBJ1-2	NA	CASGSAGADWQGYTF	TGTGCCAGCGGATCGGCGGGGGCCGACTGGCAGGGCTACACCTTC
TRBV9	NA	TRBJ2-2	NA	CASSVGGGAGELLF	NA
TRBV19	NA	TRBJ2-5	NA	CASRDTPGTGVLVDQYF	TGTGCCAGTAGGGATACCCCCGGGACGGGGGTACTAGTGGACCAGTACTTC
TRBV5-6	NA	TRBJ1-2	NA	CASSSGWGSNYGYTF	TGTGCCAGCAGCTCGGGATGGGGATCTAACTATGGCTACACCTTC
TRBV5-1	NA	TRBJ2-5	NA	CASSLEVVSQETQYF	TGCGCCAGCAGCTTGGAGGTGGTTAGCCAAGAGACCCAGTACTTC
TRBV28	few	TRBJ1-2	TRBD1	CASSLPRGTGYGYTF	TGTGCCAGCAGTTTACCCCGTGGGACAGGATATGGCTACACCTTC
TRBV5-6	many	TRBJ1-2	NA	CASSARPVGGYTF	TGTGCCAGCAGCGCCCGTCCAGTGGGTGGCTACACCTTC
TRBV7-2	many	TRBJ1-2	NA	CASSLDDEQAMFHGYTF	TGTGCCAGCAGCTTAGACGATGAGCAGGCTATGTTCCATGGCTACACCTTC
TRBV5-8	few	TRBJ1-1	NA	CASSQEQGGTEAFF	TGTGCCAGCAGCCAAGAACAGGGCGGGACTGAAGCTTTCTTT
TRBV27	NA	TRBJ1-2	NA	CASSPRDHWGYGYTF	TGTGCCAGCAGTCCCCGGGACCATTGGGGCTATGGCTACACCTTC
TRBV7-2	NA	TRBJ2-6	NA	CASSLQQGANVLTF	TGTGCCAGCAGCTTACAACAGGGGGCCAACGTCCTGACTTTC